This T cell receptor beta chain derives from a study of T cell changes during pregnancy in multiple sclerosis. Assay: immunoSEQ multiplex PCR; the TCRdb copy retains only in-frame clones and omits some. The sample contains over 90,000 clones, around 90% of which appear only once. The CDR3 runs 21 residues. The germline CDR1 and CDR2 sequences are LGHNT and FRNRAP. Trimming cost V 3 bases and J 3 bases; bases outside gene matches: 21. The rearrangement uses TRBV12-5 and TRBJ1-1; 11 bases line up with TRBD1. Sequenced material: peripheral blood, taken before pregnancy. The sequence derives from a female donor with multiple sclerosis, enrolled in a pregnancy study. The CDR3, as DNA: TGTGCTAGTGGTTTAATACCGAGGACGGGACAGGGGGAACGTGGTCACACTGAAGCTTTCTTT. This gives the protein CASGLIPRTGQGERGHTEAFF.